This T cell receptor (beta chain) was sequenced for a study of cytomegalovirus exposure and HLA in healthy donors. Broader study findings: In a later analysis, about 17,000 TCR beta sequences were associated with HLA alleles at 0.05 false discovery rate.

On this clone: The antigen is undetermined.

Trimming shortened V by 5 bases and J by 0 bases, and 16 bases separated the two germline ends. Germline CDR1 is SEHNR and CDR2 is FQNEAQ (reference sequence). There are 16 residues in the CDR3. PCR primers comprised 60 Vbeta and 13 Jbeta primers. Measured with immunoSEQ multiplex PCR; TCRdb has only the in-frame clones, and not every one. The profile covers tens of thousands of clones, with about 73% appearing a single time and roughly 9.8% taken by the ten largest. The specimen was PBMCs. The gene calls are TRBV7-9 and TRBJ1-1; no clear D gene. This receptor was identified in a woman in her 30s in good health and CMV-seronegative. The chain's CDR3 is CASSPRTGNMNTEAFF. The CDR3 nucleotides are TGTGCCAGCAGCCCCCGGACTGGGAACATGAACACTGAAGCTTTCTTT.